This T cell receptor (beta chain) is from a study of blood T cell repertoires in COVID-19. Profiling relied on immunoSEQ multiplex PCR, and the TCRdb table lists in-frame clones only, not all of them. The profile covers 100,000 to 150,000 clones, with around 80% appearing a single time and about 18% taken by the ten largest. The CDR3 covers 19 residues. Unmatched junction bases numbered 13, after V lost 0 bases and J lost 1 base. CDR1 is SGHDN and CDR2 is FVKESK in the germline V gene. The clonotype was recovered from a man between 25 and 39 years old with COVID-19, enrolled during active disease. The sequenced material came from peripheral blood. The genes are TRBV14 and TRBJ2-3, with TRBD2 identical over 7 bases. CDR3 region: CASSQDDFGRPQGTDTQYF. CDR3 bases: TGTGCCAGCAGCCAAGATGACTTCGGGAGGCCCCAAGGCACAGATACGCAGTATTTT.